This record concerns one TCR beta chain sequence. What it binds is unknown. Other DNA variants within this sample encode the same CDR3. Sequencing used immunoSEQ multiplex PCR; TCRdb keeps in-frame clones, though not all of them. The sample yields 130,000 to 150,000 clones, approximately 90% seen once. Per germline, CDR1 SEHNR and CDR2 FQNEAQ (reference sequence). With 5 bases removed from V and 1 base from J, the gap between germline ends came to 8 bases. The CDR3 is made up of 13 amino acids. These data originate in a study of T cell responses to AZD1222 COVID-19 vaccine. About the research overall: Pooling covered second doses at about 4 or about 12 weeks. Broader study findings: Spike was spanned by vaccine-associated CD4 TCRs, which were dominant at 160-218 and 743-854.

The input for sequencing was peripheral blood, taken on day 0 of AZD1222 vaccination. This clonotype was obtained from an adult in good health. This sequence joins TRBV7-9 and TRBJ1-1, with D possibly matching TRBD1 (6 bases). This chain's CDR3 is CASSPRGNTEAFF. Here the CDR3 DNA reads TGTGCCAGCAGCCCCAGGGGGAACACTGAAGCTTTCTTT.